This is a list of T cell receptor beta chains from one sample in a study of blood T cell repertoires in COVID-19. Produced via immunoSEQ multiplex PCR; TCRdb's table is partial and in-frame only. The sample contains about 76,000 clones, roughly 85% of which appear only once. Sequences were obtained from peripheral blood. These receptors all stem from a man aged 25-45 years with acute or convalescent COVID-19. The CDR3 runs from the conserved cysteine through the conserved F or W. A D gene is named only where the DNA matches it firmly. Some rows have no size entry. The others give once, few or many, or a class for an expanded clone.

clone_size d_call j_call v_call cdr3_nt cdr3_aa
. . TRBJ1-5 TRBV11-2 TGTGCCAGCAGCTTAGCAGTTGGCAATCAGCCCCAGCATTTT CASSLAVGNQPQHF
. . TRBJ1-2 TRBV5-1 TGCGCCAGCAGCTTGGTTGGAGGGGCTTCCTCTAACTATGGCTACACCTTC CASSLVGGASSNYGYTF
. TRBD1 TRBJ1-1 TRBV28 TGTGCCAGCACCTTATTTGGGACAGGGGGGTACACTGAAGCTTTCTTT CASTLFGTGGYTEAFF
. TRBD1 TRBJ2-1 TRBV5-1 TGCGCCAGCAGCTTGAGACAGGGCCTCTACAATGAGCAGTTCTTC CASSLRQGLYNEQFF
. . TRBJ2-1 TRBV12-3/TRBV12-4 TGTGCCACCCGGGACATCTACAATGAGCAGTTCTTC CATRDIYNEQFF
. . TRBJ1-1 TRBV3-1/TRBV3-2 TGTGCCAGCAGCCTACAAGTGGGGGGAGGCACTGAAGCTTTCTTT CASSLQVGGGTEAFF
. . TRBJ1-2 TRBV6-1 TGTGCCAGCAGTGATAGCGGTTGGTCTGGCTACACCTTC CASSDSGWSGYTF
. TRBD1 TRBJ1-5 TRBV28 TGTGCCAGCAGAGTACAGGGGACAGAAGATCAGCCCCAGCATTTT CASRVQGTEDQPQHF
. . TRBJ1-2 TRBV19 TGTGCCAGTACCGACGGGGGGCGCGGTAACTATGGCTACACCTTC CASTDGGRGNYGYTF
. TRBD1 TRBJ2-7 TRBV3-1/TRBV3-2 TGTGCCAGCAGCCCCCGGACAGGGTGGGCCTACGAGCAGTACTTC CASSPRTGWAYEQYF
once TRBD1 TRBJ2-2 TRBV11-3 TGTGCCAGCAGCTTATCCGGGACAGTGAACACCGGGGAGCTGTTTTTT CASSLSGTVNTGELFF
once . TRBJ1-3 TRBV9 TGTGCCAGCAGCGCGACAGGAGGCCCTGGAAACACCATATATTTT CASSATGGPGNTIYF
. TRBD1 TRBJ2-4 TRBV7-9 TGTGCCAGCAGCCGACCAGGGGGAGCCAAAAACATTCAGTACTTC CASSRPGGAKNIQYF
. . TRBJ1-5 TRBV3-1/TRBV3-2 TGTGCCAGCAGTCTCGCCAGTGCCATTAATCAGCCCCAGCATTTT CASSLASAINQPQHF
. . TRBJ1-2 TRBV6-5 TGTGCCAGCGCATCGACAGGACGCTACACCTTC CASASTGRYTF
. TRBD2 TRBJ2-2 TRBV7-2 TGTGCCAGCGAACTAGCGGGGCCCGGGGAGCTGTTTTTT CASELAGPGELFF
. TRBD1 TRBJ1-2 TRBV28 TGTGCCAGCAGTAGGGACAGGGGATTTAACTATGGCTACACCTTC CASSRDRGFNYGYTF
. TRBD2 TRBJ2-7 TRBV28 TGTGCCAGCAGTCCTTTAGCGGGAGATGCGAGCGAGCAGTACTTC CASSPLAGDASEQYF
few . TRBJ2-7 TRBV30 TGTGCCTGGAGTGCCCCAAACGAGCAGTACTTC CAWSAPNEQYF
once TRBD2 TRBJ2-3 TRBV6-6 TGTGCCAGCACCCGCGGACTAGCCGGCGCAGATACGCAGTATTTT CASTRGLAGADTQYF
. . TRBJ2-1 TRBV2 TGTGCCAGCTCCATTACGGGTCGCTCCTACAATGAGCAGTTCTTC CASSITGRSYNEQFF
. . TRBJ2-7 TRBV11-2 TGTGCCAGCAGCTTAGTTAGGGGGGGCTACGAGCAGTACTTC CASSLVRGGYEQYF
. TRBD2 TRBJ2-1 TRBV5-4 TGTGCCAGCAGCCTAGCGGGAGATCGGGAGCAGTTCTTC CASSLAGDREQFF
. . TRBJ1-5 TRBV2 TGTGCCAGCAGTGAAGCGGGGGGGCAAAGTCAGCCCCAGCATTTT CASSEAGGQSQPQHF
. . TRBJ2-7 TRBV11-2 TGTGCCAGCAGCTTAGCCGGACTTTCCTACGAGCAGTACTTC CASSLAGLSYEQYF
. TRBD2 TRBJ2-1 TRBV3-1/TRBV3-2 TGTGCCAGCAGCGTGAGAACCGGGACTAGGTCCTACAATGAGCAGTTCTTC CASSVRTGTRSYNEQFF
. . TRBJ1-1 TRBV7-8 TGTGCCAGCAGCTTTCGGGGGGCCCGAACCTCTGAAGCTTTCTTT CASSFRGARTSEAFF
. TRBD1 TRBJ1-1 TRBV6-5 TGTGCCAGCAGTCAGGGGGCGGGGTCTGAAGCTTTCTTT CASSQGAGSEAFF
. . TRBJ2-7 TRBV3-1/TRBV3-2 TGTGCCAGCAGCGCGCACTTCTCCTACGAGCAGTACTTC CASSAHFSYEQYF
. TRBD2 TRBJ2-5 TRBV7-9 TGTGCCAGCAGAGAGGGAGGGCAAGAGACCCAGTACTTC CASREGGQETQYF
. . TRBJ2-2 TRBV30 TGTGCCTGGAGTATGAAGGGAGACACCGGGGAGCTGTTTTTT CAWSMKGDTGELFF
. TRBD1 TRBJ2-5 TRBV28 TGTGCCAGCAGGCTCACAGGGGCCCAAGAGACCCAGTACTTC CASRLTGAQETQYF
. TRBD2 TRBJ2-2 TRBV2 TGTGCCAGCAGGGAAAGCGGGATTTTGACCGGGGAGCTGTTTTTT CASRESGILTGELFF
. . TRBJ2-1 TRBV28 TGTGCCAGCAGTCTGGGACTTGAGCAGTTCTTC CASSLGLEQFF
. . TRBJ2-7 TRBV28 TGTGCCAGCAGGCCCTCGGGTAGCGGACCCTACGAGCAGTACTTC CASRPSGSGPYEQYF
. TRBD1 TRBJ2-5 TRBV3-1/TRBV3-2 TGTGCCAGCAGCCCGTCCGGGACAGGGTCTCAAGAGACCCAGTACTTC CASSPSGTGSQETQYF
once . TRBJ2-6 TRBV18 TGTGCCAGCGAGAACAGGGCGTCCTCTGGGGCCAACGTCCTGACTTTC CASENRASSGANVLTF
. TRBD1 TRBJ1-4 TRBV30 TGTGCCTGGGCAGAGGGACAGGTATTGCATGAAAAACTGTTTTTT CAWAEGQVLHEKLFF
. TRBD1 TRBJ2-5 TRBV4-1 TGCGCCAGCAGCCAACGGACAGGGGTCGAGACCCAGTACTTC CASSQRTGVETQYF
. TRBD1 TRBJ2-5 TRBV6-6 TGTGCCAGCAGCGACAGGGGGCCGGTGGAGACCCAGTACTTC CASSDRGPVETQYF
. . TRBJ1-4 TRBV3-1/TRBV3-2 TGTGCCAGCAGCCAAGATATTAAGGCTAGTAATGAAAAACTGTTTTTT CASSQDIKASNEKLFF
. . TRBJ1-5 TRBV11-2 TGTGCCAGCAGCTTGGGACTGCCCAATCAGCCCCAGCATTTT CASSLGLPNQPQHF
few TRBD1 TRBJ2-7 TRBV7-9 TGTGCCAGCAGCTTAGAAGGGACAGGGAAGTACGAGCAGTACTTC CASSLEGTGKYEQYF
few TRBD1 TRBJ2-1 TRBV18 TGTGCCAGCTCACCAAGGGACAGCTATGAGCAGTTCTTC CASSPRDSYEQFF
. . TRBJ1-5 TRBV19 TGTGCCAGTACCCTCCGGGGGTCCCATCAGCCCCAGCATTTT CASTLRGSHQPQHF
. TRBD2 TRBJ2-5 TRBV7-2 TGTGCCAGCAGCTTATCGCGGGAGCGCCTTGGGACCCAGTACTTC CASSLSRERLGTQYF
. . TRBJ1-5 TRBV7-9 TGTGCCAGCAGCTCCAATAGCAATCAGCCCCAGCATTTT CASSSNSNQPQHF
. . TRBJ2-1 TRBV10-1 TGCGCCAGCAGTGGTGACTTCTCCTACAATGAGCAGTTCTTC CASSGDFSYNEQFF
. . TRBJ1-4 TRBV27 TGTGCCAGCAGTCGCTCGGGGAGACGGGAAAAACTGTTTTTT CASSRSGRREKLFF
. . TRBJ1-2 TRBV6-5 TGTGCCAGCAGTTCGGGCCCCGGGGTTGGCTACACCTTC CASSSGPGVGYTF
. . TRBJ2-6 TRBV19 TGTGCCAGTAGTATAGTCCCGAGCTCTGGGGCCAACGTCCTGACTTTC CASSIVPSSGANVLTF
. . TRBJ2-7 TRBV7-8 TGTGCCAGCAGGGACACCCCCTACGAGCAGTACTTC CASRDTPYEQYF
. . TRBJ2-7 TRBV28 TGTGCCAGCAGTTCTAGGCAGGGTTTAGGGGAGCAGTACTTC CASSSRQGLGEQYF